Below are 28 T cell receptor beta chains sequenced from a single sample in a study of early T cells in non-severe SARS-CoV-2 infection. TCRdb fed the 5' RACE reads into MiXCR, producing one record per CDR3 protein. Of about 70,000 distinct CDR3 sequences listed, about 4.9% are singletons. The sequencing here drew on whole blood, taken at baseline. Receptors were obtained from an adult who was a healthcare worker with PCR-confirmed SARS-CoV-2 infection or an uninfected control (not recorded which). The donor label of this sample is uncertain.

V usage is TRBV19 and J usage is TRBJ2-2; D remains unclear. CDR3 length equals 15 residues. Germline CDR1 LNHDA, CDR2 SQIVND (reference sequence). V lost 0 bases and J lost 5, with 10 bases in between. DNA for the CDR3: TGTGCCAGTAGTATAGACCGCACAGTAACCGGGGAGCTGTTTTTT. Its protein product is CASSIDRTVTGELFF.

This rearrangement joins TRBV11-2 to TRBJ2-7; D is possibly TRBD1 (5 bases). The CDR3 contains 15 residues. The V and J ends lost 3 bases and 0 bases respectively, with 12 bases between them. CDR1 SGHAT and CDR2 FQNNGV come from the germline V gene. Here the CDR3 reads CASSLKVGASYEQYF. In DNA, the CDR3 is TGTGCCAGCAGCTTGAAGGTAGGGGCCTCCTACGAGCAGTACTTC.

This clonotype has more than one count but fewer than ten. This chain connects TRBV5-8 to TRBJ2-1; possible D gene TRBD1, 6 bases. Germline loops: CDR1 SGHTS, CDR2 YDEGEE. The CDR3 length is 14 residues. Trimming removed 1 base from V and 12 bases from J, with 17 bases in between. CDR3 nucleotide sequence: TGTGCCAGCAGCTTGAGGGACAACTTGGAGGTGCAGTTCTTC. Its protein product is CASSLRDNLEVQFF.

This clonotype was found many times. The CDR3 DNA is TGTGCCAGCAGCAAGACAGGGGGGAGCAATCAGCCCCAGCATTTT. It yields the protein CASSKTGGSNQPQHF. This rearrangement joins TRBV25-1 to TRBJ1-5; TRBD1 agrees at 9 bases. Germline assignment: CDR1 MGHDK and CDR2 SYGVNS. V lost 6 bases, J lost 1 base, and 4 bases stayed unmatched. The CDR3 extends over 15 amino acids.

The rearrangement joins TRBV9 to TRBJ1-2; D uncertain. Between the trimmed V and J ends, which lost 0 bases and 2 bases, there was a span of 5 bases. The CDR3 is made up of 13 amino acids. The germline gives CDR1 SGDLS, CDR2 YYNGEE. Written as DNA, the CDR3 is TGTGCCAGCAGCGTAGGGACCAACTATGGCTACACCTTC. This encodes CASSVGTNYGYTF.

This sequence joins TRBV4-3 and TRBJ1-3, with TRBD1 matching over 11 bases. Germline lookup yields CDR1 LGHNA and CDR2 YSLEER. This CDR3 region has 16 residues. J lost 2 bases, V lost 2 bases, and 2 bases had no gene match. CDR3 nucleotide sequence: TGCGCCAGCAGCCAATTGGGACAGGGGGCTGGAAACACCATATATTTT. Translating it yields CASSQLGQGAGNTIYF.

A few counts support this clonotype. The V gene is TRBV29-1, the J gene TRBJ2-6; D remains unclear. The CDR3 loop spans 18 amino acids. With 7 bases removed from V and 1 base from J, the gap between germline ends came to 23 bases. CDR1 is SQVTM, CDR2 ANQGSEA, per germline. The CDR3 bases are TGCAGCGCTGTATATCGACGGATAACTCCTTCTGGGGCCAACGTCCTGACTTTC. This codes for CSAVYRRITPSGANVLTF.

Concerning this clonotype itself: One end of the junction fails to match germline, which may point to a read error. V gene TRBV28 combines with J gene TRBJ2-4; possibly TRBD1 for D (6 bases). The CDR3 extends over 16 amino acids. In germline, CDR1 is MDHEN, CDR2 SYDVKM. The CDR3 reads CVSSSWTDSAKNIQYF. CDR3 in DNA: TGTGTCAGCAGTTCCTGGACAGATTCAGCCAAAAACATTCAGTACTTC.

This clonotype was seen more than once but under ten times. J is TRBJ2-1 and V is TRBV6-5; 9 bases are shared with TRBD2. Germline trimming cut 6 bases from V and 2 bases from J; bases unmatched to any gene: 8. This CDR3 is 16 amino acids long. Looked up from germline, CDR1 is MNHEY and CDR2 is SVGAGI. This CDR3 is CASRYIAGATYNEQFF. In nucleotides, the CDR3 is TGTGCCAGCAGGTACATAGCGGGGGCCACCTACAATGAGCAGTTCTTC.

CDR3 region: CASSEGRGSNNEQFF. Written as DNA, the CDR3 is TGTGCCAGCAGTGAAGGGAGGGGGTCGAACAATGAGCAGTTCTTC. The chain is built from TRBV2 and TRBJ2-1; possibly TRBD1 or TRBD2 for D (6 bases each). The germline V gene encodes CDR1 SNHLY and CDR2 FYNNEI. V was cut by 1 base and J by 5 bases, with 12 bases left in between. This CDR3 is built from 15 residues.

This clonotype occurred many times. The V call is TRBV5-1, the J call TRBJ2-7, with D tentatively TRBD2 (6 bases). Germline CDR1 and CDR2: SGHRS and YFSETQ. Trimming shortened V by 5 bases and J by 2 bases, and 23 bases separated the two germline ends. This CDR3 spans 17 amino acids. This CDR3 is CASRDAPGLDVAYEQYF. The CDR3 nucleotides read TGCGCCAGCAGGGATGCCCCGGGACTGGATGTTGCCTACGAGCAGTACTTC.

The V and J genes are TRBV20-1 and TRBJ1-2; D perhaps matches TRBD1 (5 bases). This CDR3 region has 17 residues. Germline lookup yields CDR1 DFQATT and CDR2 SNEGSKA (reference sequence). The V and J ends lost 7 bases and 0 bases respectively, with 24 bases between them. Here the CDR3 reads CSVRRPRDGRSNYGYTF. CDR3 DNA: TGCAGTGTTCGACGGCCCAGGGACGGGAGATCTAACTATGGCTACACCTTC.

The V call is TRBV11-2, the J call TRBJ2-5; D remains ambiguous. The CDR3 spans 15 residues. Trimming removed 0 bases at V and 2 bases at J, with 10 bases between. The germline gives CDR1 SGHAT, CDR2 FQNNGV. CDR3 region: CASSLDPSTQETQYF. The CDR3 DNA sequence: TGTGCCAGCAGCTTAGATCCCTCTACTCAAGAGACCCAGTACTTC.

In this sample, this clonotype turned up a few times. The chain joins TRBV10-3 to TRBJ1-1; D is unclear. The CDR3 has 14 amino acids. Trimming left V 2 bases short and J 0 bases short, with 7 bases between. The germline CDR1 and CDR2 sequences are ENHRY and SYGVKD. The DNA of the CDR3 is TGTGCCATCAGTGAGACCGGATTGAACACTGAAGCTTTCTTT. Protein: CAISETGLNTEAFF.

The sample holds many counts of this clonotype. This chain links TRBV6-6 with TRBJ1-2; TRBD1 matches 9 bases. This CDR3 is built from 14 residues. Germline loops: CDR1 MNHNY, CDR2 SVGAGI (reference sequence). Losses at the gene ends were 6 bases for V and 6 bases for J; bases not matched to a gene: 8. CDR3 nucleotide sequence: TGTGCCAGCAGCCTCCCAGGACAGGGGAATGGCTACACCTTC. Its protein product is CASSLPGQGNGYTF.

This clonotype has a count of ten or more. The CDR3 is CASSYFPGTVKYEQYF. Here the CDR3 DNA reads TGTGCCAGCAGCTACTTTCCCGGGACAGTGAAGTACGAGCAGTACTTC. V and J are TRBV5-6 and TRBJ2-7; TRBD1 agrees at 7 bases. The junction had 13 bases not matched to a gene; V was cut back by 3 bases and J by 4 bases. Germline values: CDR1 SGHDT, CDR2 YYEEEE. This CDR3 is built from 16 residues.

In its sample, this clonotype was seen many times. The V and J genes are TRBV6-1 and TRBJ1-5, with a tentative D call TRBD1 (6 bases). The CDR3 runs to 14 residues. The germline gives CDR1 MNHNS, CDR2 SASEGT. V dropped 10 bases and J dropped 5 bases, with 18 bases sitting between them. CDR3 sequence: CAITSGVADQPQHF. DNA for the CDR3: TGTGCCATCACGTCAGGGGTTGCGGATCAGCCCCAGCATTTT.

The sample holds many counts of this clonotype. This sequence joins TRBV6-5 and TRBJ1-2; no clear D gene. Trimming pared 7 bases from V and 3 bases from J, leaving 18 bases between. CDR3 length: 15 residues. In germline, CDR1 is MNHEY, CDR2 SVGAGI. CDR3 sequence (DNA): TGTGCCAGCACAGAACATTTAAGCGATTACTATGGCTACACCTTC. It encodes CASTEHLSDYYGYTF.

This clonotype was observed many times. The CDR3 sequence is CASSLSSLDTQYF. In nucleotides, the CDR3 is TGTGCCAGCAGCTTAAGTAGCCTGGATACGCAGTATTTT. This chain connects TRBV7-3 to TRBJ2-3; D gene uncertain. With 1 base removed from V and 6 bases from J, the gap between germline ends came to 8 bases. This CDR3 contains 13 residues. Germline CDR1 SGHTA, CDR2 FQGTGA.

This clonotype was detected ten times or more. The V gene is TRBV7-3, the J gene TRBJ2-2; 7 nucleotides line up with TRBD1. There are 16 residues in the CDR3. Losses at the gene ends were 5 bases for V and 2 bases for J; bases not matched to a gene: 8. Germline-derived CDR1 and CDR2 are SGHTA and FQGTGA. The CDR3 sequence: CASSPGYRGNTGELFF. CDR3 sequence (DNA): TGTGCCAGCAGCCCCGGGTACAGGGGTAACACCGGGGAGCTGTTTTTT.

V and J are TRBV14 and TRBJ2-1; no reliable D call. V shed 0 bases and J shed 7 bases, with 13 bases lying between them. This CDR3 is built from 15 residues. Germline assignment: CDR1 SGHDN and CDR2 FVKESK. The CDR3 is CASSQEYAGSNEQFF. In nucleotides, the CDR3 is TGTGCCAGCAGCCAAGAGTATGCAGGTTCGAATGAGCAGTTCTTC.

This clonotype was seen ten or more times. This chain uses TRBV29-1 with TRBJ2-3; the match to TRBD1 covers 9 bases. Losses at the gene ends were 8 bases for V and 5 bases for J; bases not matched to a gene: 11. This CDR3 region has 14 residues. Looked up from germline, CDR1 is SQVTM and CDR2 is ANQGSEA. CDR3 nucleotides: TGCAGCTTATCCGGGACAGGGATAATAGATACGCAGTATTTT. Its translation is CSLSGTGIIDTQYF.

This clonotype was seen a handful of times. J is TRBJ2-3 and V is TRBV20-1; 8 nucleotides align to TRBD2. Looked up from germline, CDR1 is DFQATT and CDR2 is SNEGSKA (reference sequence). The CDR3 totals 14 residues. The V segment lost 1 base and the J segment 1 base; nucleotides outside the gene matches: 1. The CDR3 here is CSARVLAGTDTQYF. CDR3 nucleotides: TGCAGTGCTAGAGTACTAGCGGGCACAGATACGCAGTATTTT.

The V call is TRBV28, the J call TRBJ2-3, with 7 positions matching TRBD1. After removal of 6 bases from V and 1 base from J, the junction contained 7 bases not matched to a gene. This CDR3 is built from 15 residues. The germline gives CDR1 MDHEN, CDR2 SYDVKM. CDR3 amino acids: CASSPQGRGTDTQYF. Written as DNA, the CDR3 is TGTGCCAGCAGCCCACAGGGGCGAGGCACAGATACGCAGTATTTT.

The chain is built from TRBV20-1 and TRBJ2-7, with unresolved D. The CDR3 runs 11 residues. Germline CDR1 reads DFQATT; CDR2 reads SNEGSKA (reference sequence). The ends were cut back, 3 bases at V and 2 bases at J, with 5 bases in the middle. The CDR3 loop reads CSARGAYEQYF. CDR3 sequence (DNA): TGCAGTGCTAGGGGTGCCTACGAGCAGTACTTC.

This clonotype came up a few times. The V call is TRBV11-3, the J call TRBJ1-1, with D perhaps TRBD1 (5 bases). The V end was cut by 6 bases, the J end by 4 bases, with 12 bases between. This CDR3 is 13 amino acids long. CDR1 SGHNT and CDR2 YENEEA come from the germline V gene. The CDR3 sequence: CASSQGQGTEAFF. The CDR3 bases are TGTGCCAGCAGTCAAGGGCAGGGCACTGAAGCTTTCTTT.

Turning to this clonotype: This CDR3 fails to terminate in the conserved phenylalanine or tryptophan, so it likely reflects a read error. The DNA is left out, because the CDR3 cannot be placed on it with certainty; the CDR3 is given as TCRdb lists it. The chain couples TRBV14 to TRBJ1-2; the D call in the table, TRBD1, was not verified against the DNA. In germline, CDR1 is SGHDN, CDR2 FVKESK. With termini counted, the CDR3 has 14 amino acids. CDR3 sequence reads: CASSQVSVGQKIAL.

CDR3 nucleotide sequence: TGTGCCAGCCTCACCGGACGCAGGTTCGAAGCTTTCTTT. This translates into CASLTGRRFEAFF. The rearrangement joins TRBV6-1 to TRBJ1-1; D unclear. Trimming removed 8 bases at V and 8 bases at J, with 18 bases between. CDR3 size: 13 residues. Looked up from germline, CDR1 is MNHNS and CDR2 is SASEGT.